These T cell receptor beta chains were read from a single sample in a study of blood T cell dynamics during melanoma immunotherapy. Profiled with immunoSEQ multiplex PCR; TCRdb holds only in-frame clones, not every one. The table has more than 10,000 clones, approximately 84% seen once; the top ten hold 9%. This specimen consisted of blood, obtained from a patient treated with checkpoint blockade. The receptor set was obtained from a human donor with melanoma. Both conserved end residues are part of each CDR3. The D gene is left open where the match is weak. Expanded clones are given a class, and other clones once, few, many or no size at all.

J gene | V gene | D gene | clone size | CDR3 protein | CDR3 DNA
TRBJ2-5 | TRBV10-3 | . | . | CAISDLRTGETQYF | TGTGCCATCAGTGACCTCCGGACGGGAGAGACCCAGTACTTC
TRBJ2-6 | TRBV4-1 | TRBD1 | . | CASSQSGTGASGANVLTF | TGCGCCAGCAGCCAATCCGGGACAGGGGCTTCTGGGGCCAACGTCCTGACTTTC
TRBJ1-5 | TRBV7-2 | . | . | CASSLVGQNNQPQHF | TGTGCCAGCAGCTTAGTAGGACAGAATAATCAGCCCCAGCATTTT
TRBJ2-5 | TRBV7-9 | . | few | CASSLYKQRETQYF | TGTGCCAGCAGCTTATACAAACAGAGGGAGACCCAGTACTTC
TRBJ2-2 | TRBV14 | . | . | CASSISASGELFF | TGTGCCAGCAGCATTAGCGCTTCCGGGGAGCTGTTTTTT
TRBJ2-7 | TRBV19 | . | . | CASRMTASQTYEQYF | TGTGCCAGTAGAATGACAGCGAGTCAAACCTACGAGCAGTACTTC
TRBJ1-2 | TRBV28 | TRBD1 | few | CASSHRGINYGYTF | TGTGCCAGCAGTCACAGGGGTATTAACTATGGCTACACCTTC
TRBJ1-1 | TRBV27 | . | once | CASKSQGRTEAFF | TGTGCCAGCAAAAGTCAGGGTAGAACTGAAGCTTTCTTT
TRBJ2-3 | TRBV2 | TRBD1 | . | CASSGQGVGDTQYF | TGTGCCAGCAGTGGACAGGGGGTTGGTGATACGCAGTATTTT
TRBJ2-5 | TRBV10-3 | . | . | CATAEFQETQYF | TGTGCCACGGCAGAATTCCAAGAGACCCAGTACTTC
TRBJ1-5 | TRBV27 | TRBD1 | . | CASSRTGNNQPQHF | TGTGCCAGCTCAAGGACAGGCAATAATCAGCCCCAGCATTTT
TRBJ1-4 | TRBV6-5 | . | . | CASSLSGLPTEKLFF | TGTGCCAGCAGCCTCTCAGGGTTGCCCACGGAAAAACTGTTTTTT
TRBJ2-3 | TRBV5-1 | . | . | CASSLEADTQYF | TGCGCCAGCAGCTTAGAAGCAGATACGCAGTATTTT
TRBJ2-5 | TRBV11-3 | TRBD2 | . | CASSSGTSGAPTQETQYF | TGTGCCAGCAGCTCTGGGACTAGCGGGGCACCCACCCAAGAGACCCAGTACTTC
TRBJ1-4 | TRBV25-1 | . | . | CASSRGDPNEKLFF | TGTGCCAGCAGTCGGGGGGATCCTAATGAAAAACTGTTTTTT
TRBJ2-1 | TRBV25-1 | TRBD1 | . | CASSDVGQGYNEQFF | TGTGCCAGCAGTGACGTGGGACAGGGGTACAATGAGCAGTTCTTC
TRBJ2-1 | TRBV5-1 | . | once | CASSLEADSSYNEQFF | TGCGCCAGCAGCTTGGAGGCAGACAGCTCCTACAATGAGCAGTTCTTC
TRBJ2-1 | TRBV7-2 | TRBD2 | . | CASSSGLAGGSNEQFF | TGTGCCAGCAGCTCGGGACTAGCGGGAGGAAGCAATGAGCAGTTCTTC
TRBJ2-1 | TRBV2 | TRBD2 | once | CASNAQAGWYNEQFF | TGTGCCAGCAACGCGCAAGCGGGATGGTACAATGAGCAGTTCTTC
TRBJ2-1 | TRBV9 | . | . | CASSADGTSYNEQFF | TGTGCCAGCAGCGCCGACGGGACCAGTTACAATGAGCAGTTCTTC
TRBJ1-6 | TRBV7-9 | TRBD1 | . | CASSSGTAKYNSPLHF | TGTGCCAGCAGCTCGGGGACAGCCAAGTATAATTCACCCCTCCACTTT
TRBJ1-1 | TRBV11-1 | . | few | CASSPGGRNTEAFF | TGTGCCAGCAGCCCAGGTGGGCGTAACACTGAAGCTTTCTTT
TRBJ2-2 | TRBV27 | . | . | CASSSQGGANTGELFF | TGTGCCAGCAGTTCGCAGGGGGGAGCGAACACCGGGGAGCTGTTTTTT
TRBJ2-7 | TRBV27 | . | large | CASSLSRGLLNEQYF | TGTGCCAGCAGTTTATCGCGAGGTTTGCTAAACGAGCAGTACTTC
TRBJ2-5 | TRBV7-2 | . | . | CASSIAGETQYF | TGTGCCAGCAGCATCGCGGGGGAGACCCAGTACTTC
TRBJ2-7 | TRBV19 | TRBD1 | . | CASSIILGQTYEQYF | TGTGCCAGTAGTATTATCTTGGGACAGACCTACGAGCAGTACTTC
TRBJ2-2 | TRBV5-1 | . | . | CASSLRTNTGELFF | TGCGCCAGCAGCTTGAGAACGAACACCGGGGAGCTGTTTTTT
TRBJ2-7 | TRBV7-8 | . | . | CASSLGSLSRTYEQYF | TGTGCCAGCAGCTTAGGATCCCTATCAAGAACCTACGAGCAGTACTTC
TRBJ2-1 | TRBV4-2 | TRBD2 | . | CASSQGLAGINEQFF | TGTGCCAGCAGCCAAGGACTAGCGGGAATCAATGAGCAGTTCTTC
TRBJ2-3 | TRBV5-1 | . | . | CASSFGPSTDTQYF | TGCGCCAGCAGCTTCGGACCCAGCACAGATACGCAGTATTTT
TRBJ2-3 | TRBV19 | TRBD2 | . | CASSVGGAQNRRRADTQYF | TGTGCCAGTAGTGTCGGGGGGGCCCAGAACAGAAGAAGAGCAGATACGCAGTATTTT
TRBJ2-7 | TRBV6-6 | . | . | CASSYFGGSTSYEQYF | TGTGCCAGCAGTTACTTCGGGGGATCGACTAGCTACGAGCAGTACTTC
TRBJ2-1 | TRBV6-5 | TRBD1 | . | CASRPGGTGSVQQFF | TGTGCCAGCAGGCCGGGCGGGACAGGGTCGGTTCAGCAGTTCTTC
TRBJ1-1 | TRBV6-5 | . | few | CATKIGRMNTEAFF | TGTGCCACCAAAATAGGACGGATGAACACTGAAGCTTTCTTT
TRBJ1-2 | TRBV19 | . | . | CASSSAAPYGYTF | TGTGCCAGTAGTAGTGCAGCCCCCTATGGCTACACCTTC
TRBJ1-6 | TRBV7-2 | . | . | CASSMGRVWRNSPLHF | TGTGCCAGCAGCATGGGAAGGGTGTGGAGGAATTCACCCCTCCACTTT
TRBJ1-1 | TRBV5-1 | TRBD1 | once | CASSLSRDRVVGTEAFF | TGCGCCAGCAGCTTGTCCCGGGACAGGGTGGTTGGTACTGAAGCTTTCTTT
TRBJ1-1 | TRBV5-1 | TRBD1 | . | CASSGSGTAYTEAFF | TGCGCCAGCAGCGGGTCCGGGACAGCTTACACTGAAGCTTTCTTT
TRBJ2-1 | TRBV5-4 | . | . | CASSLEAGFNEQFF | TGTGCCAGCAGCTTGGAGGCGGGGTTCAATGAGCAGTTCTTC
TRBJ1-1 | TRBV30 | TRBD1 | . | CAWSADRGTEAFF | TGTGCCTGGAGTGCCGACAGGGGAACTGAAGCTTTCTTT
TRBJ1-5 | TRBV19 | TRBD1 | . | CASSSGQGGNQPQHF | TGTGCCAGTAGTAGTGGACAGGGTGGCAATCAGCCCCAGCATTTT
TRBJ2-7 | TRBV29-1 | . | . | CSVTGPSAYEQYF | TGCAGCGTCACCGGGCCTAGTGCCTACGAGCAGTACTTC
TRBJ2-7 | TRBV7-7 | . | few | CASSSGLGRNEQYF | TGTGCCAGCAGTAGCGGCCTGGGTCGAAACGAGCAGTACTTC
TRBJ2-7 | TRBV6-6 | . | . | CASSYSSTGSYEQYF | TGTGCCAGCAGTTACTCGAGCACAGGATCCTACGAGCAGTACTTC
TRBJ2-6 | TRBV4-3 | . | . | CASSHGGREAGANVLTF | TGCGCCAGCAGCCACGGTGGAAGGGAGGCTGGGGCCAACGTCCTGACTTTC
TRBJ2-1 | TRBV5-4 | TRBD2 | . | CASSLVLTSADNEQFF | TGTGCCAGCAGCTTGGTATTGACTAGCGCCGACAATGAGCAGTTCTTC
TRBJ1-1 | TRBV6-1 | TRBD1 | . | CASSEPYRGSEAFF | TGTGCCAGCAGTGAGCCCTACAGGGGATCTGAAGCTTTCTTT
TRBJ2-7 | TRBV7-2 | TRBD2 | . | CASSLSSGSPGQYF | TGTGCCAGCAGCTTATCTAGCGGGAGTCCTGGGCAGTACTTC
TRBJ1-2 | TRBV28 | . | once | CASSSQRGYTF | TGTGCCAGCAGTTCGCAAAGGGGCTACACCTTC
TRBJ1-1 | TRBV7-2 | . | . | CASSPHGVRSTEAFF | TGTGCCAGCAGCCCGCATGGGGTAAGGAGCACTGAAGCTTTCTTT
TRBJ2-1 | TRBV6-1 | . | . | CASRIGSANEQFF | TGTGCCAGCAGAATAGGGAGTGCCAATGAGCAGTTCTTC
TRBJ2-1 | TRBV6-1 | . | once | CASSEALAYNEQFF | TGTGCCAGCAGTGAGGCCCTTGCCTACAATGAGCAGTTCTTC
TRBJ1-4 | TRBV5-1 | . | . | CASSLVGMSNEKLFF | TGCGCCAGCAGCTTGGTAGGGATGTCTAATGAAAAACTGTTTTTT
TRBJ2-5 | TRBV28 | . | . | CAAYPRQRRGETQYF | TGTGCCGCGTACCCGCGGCAGCGGAGAGGAGAGACCCAGTACTTC